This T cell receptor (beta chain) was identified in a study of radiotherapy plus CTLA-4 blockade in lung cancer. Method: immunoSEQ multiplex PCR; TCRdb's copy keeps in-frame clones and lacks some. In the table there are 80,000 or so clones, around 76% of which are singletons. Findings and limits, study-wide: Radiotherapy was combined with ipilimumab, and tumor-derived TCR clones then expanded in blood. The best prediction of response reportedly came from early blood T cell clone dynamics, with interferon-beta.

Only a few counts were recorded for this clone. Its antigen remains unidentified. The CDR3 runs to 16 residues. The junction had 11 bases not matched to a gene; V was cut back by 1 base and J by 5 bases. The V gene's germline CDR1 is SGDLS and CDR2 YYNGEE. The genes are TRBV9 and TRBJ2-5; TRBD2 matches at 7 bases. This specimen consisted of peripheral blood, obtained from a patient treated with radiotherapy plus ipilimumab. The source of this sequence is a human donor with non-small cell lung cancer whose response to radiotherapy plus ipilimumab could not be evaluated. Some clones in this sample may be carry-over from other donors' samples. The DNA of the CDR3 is TGTGCCAGCAGCGTATCGGGGGGTACCTCCGGGGAGACCCAGTACTTC. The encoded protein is CASSVSGGTSGETQYF.